This TCR beta chain was sequenced during a study of neurological immune-mediated disorders. Whole-study results and caveats: Because no CDR3 amino acid sequences were shared across subjects by expanded clones, private repertoires were suggested in all groups. HTLV-1-associated myelopathy ranked highest for TCR clonal expansion and multiple sclerosis lowest, beneath healthy controls.

Each CDR3 protein is one row after TCRdb ran MiXCR on the 5' RACE reads. The data show about 43,000 distinct CDR3 sequences, more than 9.5% seen once. This CDR3 is built from 13 residues. Looked up from germline, CDR1 is SGHDN and CDR2 is FVKESK. V gave up 0 bases and J gave up 8 bases, with 9 bases separating them. Unsorted libraries used 2 million PBMCs kept at -80 degrees C. Ten or more counts support this clonotype. Its antigen is as yet unknown. The sample consisted of PBMCs. This clonotype originated in a female donor in good health. The chain combines TRBV14 with TRBJ2-3, with D possibly TRBD2 on 5 matching bases. The CDR3: CASSQELDSTQYF. The CDR3 coding sequence is TGTGCCAGCAGCCAAGAACTAGATTCTACGCAGTATTTT.